This T cell receptor (beta chain) emerged from a study of T cells in Graves' hyperthyroidism and ophthalmopathy. Looking at the study overall: Peripheral blood draws took place at initial diagnosis, ahead of any treatment.

Calling Graves' hyperthyroidism stable meant ophthalmopathy did not progress within 18 months. Diagnostic assessment was based on clinical symptoms, serum thyroxine and TRAb, thyroid ultrasound and orbital computed tomography. Extraction of PBMCs used 7.5 to 10 ml of fresh peripheral blood. TCR beta CDR3 regions were amplified from RNA transcripts. Carried out on the TCR CDR3, a first-round RT-PCR used the HTBI primer set. TCRdb fed the multiplex PCR reads into MiXCR, producing one record per CDR3 protein. Among fewer than 650,000 distinct CDR3 sequences listed, about 14% were seen once. This clonotype was recorded only once. Germline-derived CDR1 and CDR2 are MNHEY and SMNVEV (reference sequence). CDR3 length: 17 residues. V was clipped by 6 bases and J by 5 bases, with 26 bases between them.

This chain links TRBV27 with TRBJ2-7, with D perhaps being TRBD1 or TRBD2 (6 bases each). The sequence was obtained from a woman between 40 and 55 years old with Graves' hyperthyroidism. Sequencing was done on a sample of blood. CDR3 bases: TGTGCCAGCAGCTTACCCCTGGGGGGCCGGGCTGGGAACGAGCAGTACTTC. Protein product: CASSLPLGGRAGNEQYF.